The rows below give T cell receptor beta chains drawn from one sample of a study of CD8 T cells in ankylosing spondylitis. TCRdb itself ran the 5' RACE reads through MiXCR, one entry per CDR3 protein. Here the sample spans under 120,000 distinct CDR3 sequences, about 24% being singletons. Sample: synovial fluid, either unsorted or a sorted T cell fraction (not recorded which). All receptors come from a male donor with ankylosing spondylitis. Both conserved end residues are part of each CDR3. Fields, in order: J gene, clone size, V gene, D gene, CDR3 protein, CDR3 DNA. D genes are given only for firm matches. Rows may omit the clone size; those that give it use once, few, many or a size class.

J gene: TRBJ2-1
clone size: .
V gene: TRBV2
D gene: .
CDR3 protein: CASSQIGSSYNEQFF
CDR3 DNA: TGTGCCAGCAGCCAAATTGGGAGCTCCTACAATGAGCAGTTCTTC

J gene: TRBJ2-3
clone size: few
V gene: TRBV2
D gene: TRBD1
CDR3 protein: CASSRDRATDTQYF
CDR3 DNA: TGTGCCAGCAGCCGGGACAGGGCAACAGATACGCAGTATTTT

J gene: TRBJ2-2
clone size: .
V gene: TRBV19
D gene: TRBD2
CDR3 protein: CASSIYLAGANTGELFF
CDR3 DNA: TGTGCCAGTAGTATATACCTAGCGGGAGCAAACACCGGGGAGCTGTTTTTT

J gene: TRBJ2-2
clone size: few
V gene: TRBV29-1
D gene: TRBD2
CDR3 protein: CSVEGVAGVNTGELFF
CDR3 DNA: TGCAGCGTTGAAGGGGTAGCGGGAGTGAACACCGGGGAGCTGTTTTTT

J gene: TRBJ2-3
clone size: .
V gene: TRBV7-9
D gene: TRBD2
CDR3 protein: CASSLAEAGDRTDTQYF
CDR3 DNA: TGTGCCAGCAGCTTAGCGGAGGCGGGAGACCGGACAGATACGCAGTATTTT

J gene: TRBJ1-1
clone size: many
V gene: TRBV11-3
D gene: .
CDR3 protein: CASSSGQQNTEAFF
CDR3 DNA: TGTGCCAGCAGTTCCGGGCAGCAGAACACTGAAGCTTTCTTT

J gene: TRBJ2-7
clone size: .
V gene: TRBV11-2
D gene: TRBD2
CDR3 protein: CASSLAGGPGYEQYF
CDR3 DNA: TGTGCCAGCAGCTTAGCGGGAGGGCCGGGCTACGAGCAGTACTTC

J gene: TRBJ2-2
clone size: .
V gene: TRBV9
D gene: TRBD2
CDR3 protein: CASSGGTGSGMVELFF
CDR3 DNA: TGTGCCAGCAGCGGGGGGACTGGTAGCGGGATGGTGGAGCTGTTTTTT

J gene: TRBJ2-2
clone size: .
V gene: TRBV5-1
D gene: TRBD2
CDR3 protein: CASSLTSGILAGELFF
CDR3 DNA: TGCGCCAGCAGCTTAACTAGCGGGATCTTGGCCGGGGAGCTGTTTTTT

J gene: TRBJ2-4
clone size: few
V gene: TRBV20-1
D gene: TRBD1
CDR3 protein: CSAREGGKDIQYF
CDR3 DNA: TGCAGTGCTAGAGAAGGGGGCAAGGACATTCAGTACTTC

J gene: TRBJ2-3
clone size: few
V gene: TRBV20-1
D gene: .
CDR3 protein: CSAMLNTDTQYF
CDR3 DNA: TGCAGTGCTATGTTAAACACAGATACGCAGTATTTT

J gene: TRBJ2-5
clone size: few
V gene: TRBV18
D gene: TRBD2
CDR3 protein: CASSPQRTSGPQETQYF
CDR3 DNA: TGTGCCAGCTCACCGCAAAGGACTAGCGGACCCCAAGAGACCCAGTACTTC

J gene: TRBJ2-5
clone size: .
V gene: TRBV20-1
D gene: .
CDR3 protein: CSARVGAQETQYF
CDR3 DNA: TGCAGTGCTAGAGTTGGGGCACAAGAGACCCAGTACTTC

J gene: TRBJ1-3
clone size: many
V gene: TRBV12-3/TRBV12-4
D gene: .
CDR3 protein: CASLRVDSGNTIYF
CDR3 DNA: TGTGCCAGTCTCAGGGTTGACTCTGGAAACACCATATATTTT

J gene: TRBJ2-1
clone size: .
V gene: TRBV20-1
D gene: TRBD2
CDR3 protein: CSAQKNSGMGEQFF
CDR3 DNA: TGCAGTGCTCAGAAGAATAGCGGGATGGGGGAGCAGTTCTTC

J gene: TRBJ2-3
clone size: .
V gene: TRBV20-1
D gene: .
CDR3 protein: CSAPPGGYTDTQYF
CDR3 DNA: TGCAGTGCCCCCCCCGGGGGATACACAGATACGCAGTATTTT

J gene: TRBJ2-7
clone size: many
V gene: TRBV29-1
D gene: TRBD1
CDR3 protein: CSVGNRDSYEQYF
CDR3 DNA: TGCAGCGTTGGGAACCGGGACAGCTACGAGCAGTACTTC

J gene: TRBJ1-6
clone size: .
V gene: TRBV19
D gene: TRBD1
CDR3 protein: CASSSRDTGDYNSPLHF
CDR3 DNA: TGTGCCAGTAGTTCAAGGGACACAGGGGACTATAATTCACCCCTCCACTTT

J gene: TRBJ2-3
clone size: few
V gene: TRBV5-5
D gene: .
CDR3 protein: CASSFSFTDTQYF
CDR3 DNA: TGTGCCAGCAGCTTCAGCTTCACAGATACGCAGTATTTT

J gene: TRBJ1-2
clone size: few
V gene: TRBV20-1
D gene: .
CDR3 protein: CSARVGVEGYTF
CDR3 DNA: TGCAGTGCTAGAGTAGGGGTAGAGGGCTACACCTTC

J gene: TRBJ2-3
clone size: .
V gene: TRBV5-1
D gene: TRBD2
CDR3 protein: CASRLGPSGSTDTQYF
CDR3 DNA: TGCGCCAGCAGGCTTGGACCTAGCGGGAGTACAGATACGCAGTATTTT

J gene: TRBJ2-1
clone size: .
V gene: TRBV5-1
D gene: .
CDR3 protein: CASSWDTYNEQFF
CDR3 DNA: TGCGCCAGCAGCTGGGACACCTACAATGAGCAGTTCTTC

J gene: TRBJ2-1
clone size: .
V gene: TRBV20-1
D gene: .
CDR3 protein: CSVSGVNEQFF
CDR3 DNA: TGCAGTGTATCGGGAGTCAATGAGCAGTTCTTC

J gene: TRBJ2-7
clone size: .
V gene: TRBV18
D gene: .
CDR3 protein: CASSPTGTPNYEQYF
CDR3 DNA: TGTGCCAGCTCACCTACCGGGACCCCGAACTACGAGCAGTACTTC

J gene: TRBJ1-1
clone size: .
V gene: TRBV29-1
D gene: .
CDR3 protein: CSVCRTASNTEAFF
CDR3 DNA: TGCAGCGTTTGCCGGACAGCCTCGAACACTGAAGCTTTCTTT

J gene: TRBJ1-1
clone size: .
V gene: TRBV12-3/TRBV12-4
D gene: TRBD1
CDR3 protein: CASRQDRGETEAFF
CDR3 DNA: TGTGCCAGCAGACAAGACAGGGGGGAAACTGAAGCTTTCTTT

J gene: TRBJ2-1
clone size: .
V gene: TRBV3-1
D gene: TRBD2
CDR3 protein: CASSQDWLAGPNEQFF
CDR3 DNA: TGTGCCAGCAGCCAAGATTGGCTAGCGGGGCCCAATGAGCAGTTCTTC

J gene: TRBJ2-1
clone size: .
V gene: TRBV18
D gene: .
CDR3 protein: CASSPNTGMASYNEQFF
CDR3 DNA: TGTGCCAGCTCACCGAATACAGGGATGGCCTCTTACAATGAGCAGTTCTTC

J gene: TRBJ1-2
clone size: .
V gene: TRBV6-1
D gene: .
CDR3 protein: CASSRAGRELLGYGYTF
CDR3 DNA: TGTGCCAGCTCCCGCGCCGGCAGGGAACTTCTCGGCTATGGCTACACCTTC

J gene: TRBJ1-1
clone size: many
V gene: TRBV7-2
D gene: TRBD1
CDR3 protein: CASSPRGDRETFF
CDR3 DNA: TGTGCCAGCAGCCCGCGGGGGGACAGGGAGACTTTCTTT

J gene: TRBJ2-1
clone size: few
V gene: TRBV20-1
D gene: .
CDR3 protein: CSARGQWSEQFF
CDR3 DNA: TGCAGTGCTAGGGGTCAATGGAGTGAGCAGTTCTTC

J gene: TRBJ2-3
clone size: few
V gene: TRBV30
D gene: .
CDR3 protein: CAWHQGTGYSTDTQYF
CDR3 DNA: TGTGCCTGGCACCAGGGCACGGGGTATAGCACAGATACGCAGTATTTT

J gene: TRBJ2-7
clone size: few
V gene: TRBV10-3
D gene: TRBD2
CDR3 protein: CAISEVGAGGEQYF
CDR3 DNA: TGTGCCATCAGTGAGGTTGGGGCGGGAGGTGAGCAGTACTTC

J gene: TRBJ2-2
clone size: .
V gene: TRBV5-4
D gene: TRBD2
CDR3 protein: CASSSTSGSPGELFF
CDR3 DNA: TGTGCCAGCAGCTCGACTAGCGGGAGCCCCGGGGAGCTGTTTTTT

J gene: TRBJ2-2
clone size: .
V gene: TRBV29-1
D gene: .
CDR3 protein: CSVERRARTGELFF
CDR3 DNA: TGCAGCGTTGAAAGGCGGGCTCGAACCGGGGAGCTGTTTTTT

J gene: TRBJ2-1
clone size: many
V gene: TRBV2
D gene: TRBD2
CDR3 protein: CASRERETSYNEQFF
CDR3 DNA: TGTGCCAGCAGGGAGCGGGAGACGTCCTACAATGAGCAGTTCTTC

J gene: TRBJ2-1
clone size: .
V gene: TRBV20-1
D gene: .
CDR3 protein: CSAPMYNEQFF
CDR3 DNA: TGCAGCGCGCCCATGTACAATGAGCAGTTCTTC

J gene: TRBJ2-1
clone size: few
V gene: TRBV5-1
D gene: TRBD1
CDR3 protein: CASSQGQAYEQFF
CDR3 DNA: TGCGCCAGCAGCCAAGGACAGGCCTATGAGCAGTTCTTC

J gene: TRBJ1-2
clone size: .
V gene: TRBV18
D gene: .
CDR3 protein: CASSPGNYGYTF
CDR3 DNA: TGTGCCAGCTCACCAGGCAACTATGGCTACACCTTC

J gene: TRBJ2-3
clone size: few
V gene: TRBV20-1
D gene: .
CDR3 protein: CSARRFSTDTQYF
CDR3 DNA: TGCAGTGCCAGACGGTTTAGCACAGATACGCAGTATTTT

J gene: TRBJ1-4
clone size: many
V gene: TRBV5-5
D gene: .
CDR3 protein: CASSLGTTDEKLFF
CDR3 DNA: TGTGCCAGCAGCTTGGGGACAACTGATGAAAAACTGTTTTTT

J gene: TRBJ1-1
clone size: .
V gene: TRBV27
D gene: .
CDR3 protein: CASSLSPGAEAFF
CDR3 DNA: TGTGCCAGCAGTTTATCACCGGGGGCTGAAGCTTTCTTT

J gene: TRBJ2-2
clone size: many
V gene: TRBV5-1
D gene: .
CDR3 protein: CASSLDGATTGELFF
CDR3 DNA: TGCGCCAGCAGCTTGGACGGAGCGACCACCGGGGAGCTGTTTTTT

J gene: TRBJ2-2
clone size: .
V gene: TRBV21-1
D gene: .
CDR3 protein: CAFFPGQIGTGELFF
CDR3 DNA: TGTGCCTTTTTCCCGGGACAGATAGGCACCGGGGAGCTGTTTTTT

J gene: TRBJ2-5
clone size: .
V gene: TRBV5-1
D gene: TRBD1
CDR3 protein: CASSLGGQGAGETQYF
CDR3 DNA: TGCGCCAGCAGCTTGGGGGGACAGGGGGCCGGAGAGACCCAGTACTTC

J gene: TRBJ1-1
clone size: few
V gene: TRBV12-3/TRBV12-4
D gene: .
CDR3 protein: CASRRVDTEAFF
CDR3 DNA: TGTGCCAGTAGACGGGTCGACACTGAAGCTTTCTTT

J gene: TRBJ2-7
clone size: .
V gene: TRBV20-1
D gene: TRBD2
CDR3 protein: CSASTSGRAYEQYF
CDR3 DNA: TGCAGTGCAAGCACTAGCGGGAGGGCGTACGAGCAGTACTTC

J gene: TRBJ1-5
clone size: few
V gene: TRBV27
D gene: .
CDR3 protein: CASSSLSGGKNQPQHF
CDR3 DNA: TGTGCCAGCAGTTCCCTATCGGGGGGAAAAAATCAGCCCCAGCATTTT

J gene: TRBJ2-3
clone size: .
V gene: TRBV5-1
D gene: .
CDR3 protein: CASSLGHTDTQYF
CDR3 DNA: TGCGCCAGCAGCTTGGGACACACAGATACGCAGTATTTT

J gene: TRBJ2-5
clone size: .
V gene: TRBV7-9
D gene: TRBD2
CDR3 protein: CASSLKASGRLRETQYF
CDR3 DNA: TGTGCCAGCAGCTTAAAAGCTAGCGGGAGGTTGAGAGAGACCCAGTACTTC

J gene: TRBJ2-3
clone size: .
V gene: TRBV5-1
D gene: .
CDR3 protein: CASSKLETGTDTQYF
CDR3 DNA: TGCGCCAGCAGCAAGCTAGAGACTGGCACAGATACGCAGTATTTT

J gene: TRBJ2-1
clone size: .
V gene: TRBV7-9
D gene: .
CDR3 protein: CASSFKQGGFF
CDR3 DNA: TGTGCCAGCAGCTTTAAGCAGGGAGGTTTCTTC

J gene: TRBJ2-1
clone size: many
V gene: TRBV14
D gene: .
CDR3 protein: CASSQFYNEQFF
CDR3 DNA: TGTGCCAGCAGCCAATTTTACAATGAGCAGTTCTTC

J gene: TRBJ2-1
clone size: .
V gene: TRBV20-1
D gene: .
CDR3 protein: CSATSGALLDQQQFF
CDR3 DNA: TGCAGTGCTACCTCCGGGGCCCTCTTAGATCAGCAGCAGTTCTTC